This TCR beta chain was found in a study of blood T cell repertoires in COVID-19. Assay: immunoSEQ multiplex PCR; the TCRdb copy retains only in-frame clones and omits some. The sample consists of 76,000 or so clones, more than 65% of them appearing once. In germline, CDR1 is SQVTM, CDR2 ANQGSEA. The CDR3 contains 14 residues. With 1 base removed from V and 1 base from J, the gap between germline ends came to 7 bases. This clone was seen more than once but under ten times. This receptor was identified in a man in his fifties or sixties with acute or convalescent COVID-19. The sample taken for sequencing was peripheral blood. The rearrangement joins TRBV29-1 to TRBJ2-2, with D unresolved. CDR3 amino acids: CSVEVTENTGELFF. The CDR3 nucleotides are TGCAGCGTTGAAGTAACAGAGAACACCGGGGAGCTGTTTTTT.